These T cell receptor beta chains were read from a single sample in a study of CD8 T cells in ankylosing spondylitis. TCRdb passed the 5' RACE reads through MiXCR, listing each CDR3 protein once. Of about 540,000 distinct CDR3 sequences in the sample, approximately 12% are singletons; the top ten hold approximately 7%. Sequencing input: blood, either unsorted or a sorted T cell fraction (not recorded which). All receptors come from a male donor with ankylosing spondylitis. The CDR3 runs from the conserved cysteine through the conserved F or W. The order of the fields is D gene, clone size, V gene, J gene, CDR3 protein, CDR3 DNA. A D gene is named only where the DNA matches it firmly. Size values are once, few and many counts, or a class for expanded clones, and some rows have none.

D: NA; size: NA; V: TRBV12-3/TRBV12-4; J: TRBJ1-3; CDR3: CASSLDSLAGNTIYF; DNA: TGTGCCAGCAGTTTGGACAGTTTGGCTGGAAACACCATATATTTT
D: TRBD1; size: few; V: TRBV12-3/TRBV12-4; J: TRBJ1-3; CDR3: CASIQGAYGNTIYF; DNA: TGTGCCAGCATACAGGGGGCGTATGGAAACACCATATATTTT
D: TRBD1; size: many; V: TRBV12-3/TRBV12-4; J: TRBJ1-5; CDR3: CASRPTGGFNQPQHF; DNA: TGTGCCAGCAGGCCCACAGGGGGTTTCAATCAGCCCCAGCATTTT
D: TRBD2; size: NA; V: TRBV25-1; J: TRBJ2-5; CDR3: CASSATLISGRAQETQYF; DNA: TGTGCCAGCAGTGCAACCTTGATCTCAGGGAGGGCGCAAGAGACCCAGTACTTC
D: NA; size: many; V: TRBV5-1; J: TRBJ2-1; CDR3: CASLPQRARSEQFF; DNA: TGCGCCAGCTTGCCCCAGCGGGCACGGAGTGAGCAGTTCTTC
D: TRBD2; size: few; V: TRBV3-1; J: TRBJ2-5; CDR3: CASSQHNSGREETQYF; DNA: TGTGCCAGCAGCCAACATAATAGCGGGAGGGAGGAGACCCAGTACTTC
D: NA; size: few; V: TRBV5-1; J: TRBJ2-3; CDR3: CASSWRPDTQYF; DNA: TGCGCCAGCAGCTGGAGACCAGATACGCAGTATTTT
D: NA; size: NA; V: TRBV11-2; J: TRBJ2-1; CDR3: CASSVLATTYNEQFF; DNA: TGTGCCAGCAGCGTTCTAGCTACAACCTACAATGAGCAGTTCTTC
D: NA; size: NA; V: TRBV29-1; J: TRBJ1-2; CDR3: CSSSGPGYTF; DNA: TGCAGCTCCTCAGGCCCTGGCTACACCTTC
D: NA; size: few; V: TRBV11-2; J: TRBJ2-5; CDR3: CASSLQGPETQYF; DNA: TGTGCCAGCAGCTTACAGGGGCCAGAGACCCAGTACTTC
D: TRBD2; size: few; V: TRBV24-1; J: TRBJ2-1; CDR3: CATSEVAGLEQFF; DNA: TGTGCCACCAGTGAGGTAGCGGGACTCGAGCAGTTCTTC
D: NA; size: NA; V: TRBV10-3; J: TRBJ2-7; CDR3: CAISDPRGSYEQYF; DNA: TGTGCCATCAGTGACCCCCGGGGATCCTACGAGCAGTACTTC
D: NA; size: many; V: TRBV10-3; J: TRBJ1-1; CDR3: CAISEPPEAFF; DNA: TGTGCCATCAGTGAGCCGCCTGAAGCTTTCTTT
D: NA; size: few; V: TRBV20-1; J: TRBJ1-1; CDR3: CSALTGSTEAFF; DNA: TGCAGTGCTTTGACAGGCAGCACTGAAGCTTTCTTT
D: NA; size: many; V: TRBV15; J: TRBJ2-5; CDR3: CATAKGPRETQYF; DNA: TGTGCCACCGCAAAAGGGCCGAGGGAGACCCAGTACTTC
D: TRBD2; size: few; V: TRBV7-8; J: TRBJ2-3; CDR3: CATNRAGSVVSTDTQYF; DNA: TGTGCCACCAACCGAGCGGGGAGTGTGGTTAGCACAGATACGCAGTATTTT
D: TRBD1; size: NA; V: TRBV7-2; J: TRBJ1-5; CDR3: CASSSTGGRGQPQHF; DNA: TGTGCCAGCAGCTCGACAGGGGGCCGGGGGCAGCCCCAGCATTTT
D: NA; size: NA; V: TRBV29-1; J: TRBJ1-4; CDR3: CSVGRPEEKLFF; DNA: TGCAGCGTTGGACGGCCGGAAGAAAAACTGTTTTTT
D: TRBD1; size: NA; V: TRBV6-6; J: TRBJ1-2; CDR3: CASSKDRTDGYTF; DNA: TGTGCCAGCAGCAAGGACAGGACTGATGGCTACACCTTC
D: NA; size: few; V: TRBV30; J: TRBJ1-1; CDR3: CAWSARGGWAEAFF; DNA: TGTGCCTGGAGCGCCCGCGGGGGCTGGGCTGAAGCTTTCTTT
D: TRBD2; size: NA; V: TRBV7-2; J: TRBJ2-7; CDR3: CASSYETSAPYEQYF; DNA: TGTGCCAGCAGTTACGAAACTAGCGCCCCCTACGAGCAGTACTTC
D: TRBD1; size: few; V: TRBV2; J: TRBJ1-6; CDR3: CATTHRGMHSPLHF; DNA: TGTGCCACCACCCACAGGGGCATGCATTCACCCCTCCACTTT